A single sample is the source of the 2 T cell receptor beta chains below, sequenced in a study of tumor-infiltrating lymphocytes in primary liver carcinoma. Using a constant-region primer together with ProtoScript II reverse transcriptase, TCR beta cDNA was made from around 0.55 ug of total RNA. ARM-PCR was slightly modified, and three nested multiplex PCR rounds with it gave rise to the TCR beta libraries. PCR rounds one and two used TRBV1-TRBV30 forward primers with a C-beta reverse primer for 10 cycles each. TCRdb reprocessed the multiplex PCR reads with MiXCR, giving one entry per CDR3 protein. The data show tens of thousands of distinct CDR3 sequences, approximately 78% seen once. The roughly 20-31 mg bulk tissue piece was not sorted before simultaneous RNA and DNA extraction. Sequenced material: liver tumor tissue from sampling region 3. As for subset: tumor region T3, left-lateral pole. The receptors were sampled from a man aged 35-49 years with primary liver carcinoma and hepatitis B virus infection.

Concerning this clonotype: The junction and the germline gene differ at one end; a read error may be behind it. The V and J genes are TRBV5-5 and TRBJ2-1; D gene ambiguous. CDR3 length: 15 residues. CDR1 and CDR2 (germline): SGHKS, YYEKEE (reference sequence). The CDR3 spells CGSSIDFPPYNEQFF. The CDR3 nucleotides read TGTGGCAGCAGTATTGACTTTCCCCCGTACAATGAGCAGTTCTTC.

With regard to this clonotype: Sequence at one end of the junction differs from germline and may be a read error. V gene TRBV6-5 combines with J gene TRBJ2-1; D possibly corresponds to TRBD1 (6 bases). The CDR3 sequence is 11 residues long. From germline, CDR1 is MNHEY and CDR2 SVGAGI. This chain's CDR3 is CAFLRGNVQFF. CDR3 in DNA: TGTGCATTCCTTAGGGGGAATGTGCAGTTCTTC.